Listed below are T cell receptor beta chains from one sample, sequenced in a study of immune reconstitution after stem cell transplant in scleroderma. TCRdb redid the calling of the RT-PCR reads with MiXCR, one entry per CDR3 protein. The sample yields 1,500 to 2,000 distinct CDR3 sequences, about 3.3% seen once. Sampling was carried out before or after autologous hematopoietic stem cell transplantation (not recorded which). The receptors were gathered from a male donor with systemic sclerosis. Both conserved end residues are part of each CDR3. D genes are given only for firm matches. Part of the rows lack a size; the others show once, few, many or a class for expanded clones.

abundance	d_gene	v_gene	j_gene	CDR3aa	CDR3nt
medium-sized	-	TRBV7-9	TRBJ1-1	CASSLSQPSEAFF	TGTGCCAGCAGCTTATCTCAGCCCAGTGAAGCTTTCTTT
medium-sized	-	TRBV25-1	TRBJ2-7	CATTGLLSSYEQYF	TGTGCCACCACGGGACTTTTGAGCTCCTACGAGCAGTACTTC
medium-sized	-	TRBV7-9	TRBJ2-2	CASLPRGTEELFF	TGTGCCAGCCTCCCCCGGGGGACAGAGGAGCTGTTTTTT
large	-	TRBV18	TRBJ1-5	CASSPVQGNQPQHF	TGTGCCAGCTCACCCGTTCAGGGCAATCAGCCCCAGCATTTT
medium-sized	-	TRBV4-2	TRBJ1-6	CASSQEGRANSPLHF	TGTGCCAGCAGCCAAGAGGGCAGAGCCAATTCACCCCTCCACTTT
medium-sized	-	TRBV5-1	TRBJ2-3	CASSLVSLERTDTQYF	TGCGCCAGCAGCTTGGTTTCCCTCGAGCGCACAGATACGCAGTATTTT
medium-sized	TRBD1	TRBV28	TRBJ2-1	CASSSRDSSYNEQFF	TGTGCCAGCAGTTCCCGGGACAGCTCCTACAATGAGCAGTTCTTC
medium-sized	-	TRBV12-3/TRBV12-4	TRBJ1-5	CASSPLGAGSNQPQHF	TGTGCCAGCAGCCCCTTGGGGGCTGGGAGCAATCAGCCCCAGCATTTT
medium-sized	TRBD2	TRBV6-5	TRBJ2-3	CASSSGLAPDTQYF	TGTGCCAGCAGTTCGGGACTAGCCCCGGATACGCAGTATTTT
medium-sized	TRBD1	TRBV29-1	TRBJ2-7	CSVFNQGQGIHEQYF	TGCAGCGTTTTTAACCAAGGACAGGGTATACACGAGCAGTACTTC
-	-	TRBV20-1	TRBJ1-6	CSLRGAGSDPPHF	TGCAGTTTAAGAGGGGCAGGGTCCGATCCCCCCCACTTT
medium-sized	-	TRBV29-1	TRBJ1-1	CSVEDRADGEAFF	TGCAGCGTTGAAGATCGGGCAGACGGTGAGGCTTTCTTT
medium-sized	-	TRBV5-1	TRBJ2-7	CASSLDRNEQYF	TGCGCCAGCAGCCTTGATAGGAACGAGCAGTACTTC
medium-sized	-	TRBV20-1	TRBJ2-1	CSVGGTDNNEQFF	TGCAGTGTGGGCGGGACCGATAACAATGAGCAGTTCTTC
medium-sized	TRBD2	TRBV11-2	TRBJ2-4	CASSPPASGLSKNIQYF	TGTGCCAGCAGCCCCCCAGCTAGCGGGTTATCCAAAAACATTCAGTACTTC
medium-sized	-	TRBV6-2/TRBV6-3	TRBJ2-7	CASMITGQFSYEQYF	TGTGCCAGCATGATCACGGGCCAGTTCTCCTACGAGCAGTACTTC
large	-	TRBV20-1	TRBJ1-1	CSARRQMNTEAFF	TGCAGTGCCAGACGGCAAATGAACACTGAAGCTTTCTTT
few	-	TRBV5-6	TRBJ1-1	CASVPRTSPGSTEAFF	TGTGCCAGCGTACCAAGAACAAGCCCCGGGAGCACTGAAGCTTTCTTT
-	TRBD2	TRBV5-1	TRBJ2-3	CASSFRDYSTDTQYF	TGCGCCAGCAGCTTCCGGGACTATAGCACAGATACGCAGTATTTT
medium-sized	-	TRBV27	TRBJ2-7	CASGLAGGRYEQYF	TGTGCCAGCGGCCTGGCAGGGGGGAGGTACGAGCAGTACTTC
-	TRBD1	TRBV6-4	TRBJ1-2	CASSDTAQGVDGYTF	TGTGCCAGCAGTGACACGGCACAGGGGGTGGATGGCTACACCTTC
large	-	TRBV5-1	TRBJ1-1	CASSLGYEAFF	TGCGCCAGCAGCTTGGGGTACGAAGCTTTCTTT
large	-	TRBV20-1	TRBJ2-1	CSANFIDEQFF	TGCAGTGCTAACTTTATCGATGAGCAGTTCTTC
-	TRBD1	TRBV12-3/TRBV12-4	TRBJ2-2	CASSLGQGASGELFF	TGTGCCAGCAGTTTGGGACAGGGGGCGTCCGGGGAGCTGTTTTTT
medium-sized	-	TRBV7-2	TRBJ2-3	CASSSGIQTDTQYF	TGTGCCAGCAGTTCGGGGATCCAGACAGATACGCAGTATTTT
medium-sized	TRBD1	TRBV5-8	TRBJ2-5	CASSLGTGSQETQYF	TGTGCCAGCAGCTTGGGGACAGGGAGTCAAGAGACCCAGTACTTC
large	TRBD2	TRBV2	TRBJ2-7	CALRGLPNYEQYF	TGTGCCCTTAGGGGACTACCCAACTACGAGCAGTACTTC
medium-sized	-	TRBV6-6	TRBJ2-3	CASRGGGDSTDTQYF	TGTGCCAGCAGAGGAGGGGGGGACTCCACGGATACGCAGTATTTT
medium-sized	-	TRBV20-1	TRBJ2-7	CSAAVRGDEQYF	TGCAGTGCCGCCGTGCGGGGTGACGAGCAGTACTTC
medium-sized	-	TRBV28	TRBJ2-1	CASRTGTPGHEQFF	TGTGCCAGCAGAACCGGGACCCCGGGGCATGAGCAGTTCTTC
medium-sized	-	TRBV27	TRBJ1-1	CASAYDRPGVNTEAFF	TGTGCCAGCGCGTATGATAGGCCCGGGGTGAACACTGAAGCTTTCTTT
medium-sized	-	TRBV3-1	TRBJ2-3	CASSQFRGTDTQYF	TGTGCCAGCAGCCAATTCAGGGGCACAGATACGCAGTATTTT
medium-sized	-	TRBV20-1	TRBJ2-7	CSASREYEQYF	TGCAGTGCTAGTAGGGAGTACGAGCAGTACTTC
few	TRBD2	TRBV29-1	TRBJ2-1	CSAGRDNEQFF	TGCAGCGCTGGGAGGGACAATGAGCAGTTCTTC
medium-sized	TRBD2	TRBV7-8	TRBJ2-2	CASSAWTSGGYMNTGELFF	TGTGCCAGCAGCGCCTGGACTAGCGGGGGGTATATGAACACCGGGGAGCTGTTTTTT